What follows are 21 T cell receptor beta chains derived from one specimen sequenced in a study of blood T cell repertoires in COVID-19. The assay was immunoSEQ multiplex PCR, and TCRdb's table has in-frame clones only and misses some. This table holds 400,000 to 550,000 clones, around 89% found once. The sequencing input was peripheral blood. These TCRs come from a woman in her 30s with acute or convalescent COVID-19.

Written as DNA, the CDR3 is TGTGCCAGCAGTTTCGTGTGGAACACTGAAGCTTTCTTT. Translation: CASSFVWNTEAFF. The rearrangement joins TRBV12-3 or TRBV12-4 to TRBJ1-1; unclear D gene. V lost 3 bases and J 1 base, leaving 6 bases between the germline ends. The CDR3 is made up of 13 amino acids.

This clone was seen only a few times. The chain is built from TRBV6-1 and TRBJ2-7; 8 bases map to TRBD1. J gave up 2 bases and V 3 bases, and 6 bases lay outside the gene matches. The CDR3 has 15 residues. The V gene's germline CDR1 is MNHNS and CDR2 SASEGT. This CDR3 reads CASSDPRTGTYEQYF. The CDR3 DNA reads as TGTGCCAGCAGTGACCCTAGGACAGGGACCTACGAGCAGTACTTC.

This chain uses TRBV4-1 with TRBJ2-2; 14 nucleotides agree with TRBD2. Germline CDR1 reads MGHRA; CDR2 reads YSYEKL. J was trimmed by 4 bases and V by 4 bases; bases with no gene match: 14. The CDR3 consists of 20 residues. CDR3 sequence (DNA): TGCGCCAGCAGCCCCTCTTATCGACTAGCGGGGGGGCATGGCACCGGGGAGCTGTTTTTT. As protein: CASSPSYRLAGGHGTGELFF.

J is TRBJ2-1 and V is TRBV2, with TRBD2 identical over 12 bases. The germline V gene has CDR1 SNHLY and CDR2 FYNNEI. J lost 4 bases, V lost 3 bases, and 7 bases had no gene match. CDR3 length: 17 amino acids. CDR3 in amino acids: CASSEFASGGGYNEQFF. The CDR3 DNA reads TGTGCCAGCAGTGAGTTCGCTAGCGGGGGGGGGTACAATGAGCAGTTCTTC.

As DNA, the CDR3 is TGTGCCAGCAGCTTAGGACAGGGGGCTGCTGAAGCTTTCTTT. Amino acid sequence: CASSLGQGAAEAFF. The chain is built from TRBV7-3 and TRBJ1-1; the match to TRBD1 covers 11 bases. The V and J ends lost 2 bases and 6 bases, in that order; junction bases with no gene match: 2. Looked up from germline, CDR1 is SGHTA and CDR2 is FQGTGA. This CDR3 is built from 14 residues.

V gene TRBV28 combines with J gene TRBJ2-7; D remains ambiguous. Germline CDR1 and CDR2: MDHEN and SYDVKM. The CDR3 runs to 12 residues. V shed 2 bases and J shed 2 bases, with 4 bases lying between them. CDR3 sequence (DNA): TGTGCCAGCAGTTTACGTGCCTACGAGCAGTACTTC. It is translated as CASSLRAYEQYF.

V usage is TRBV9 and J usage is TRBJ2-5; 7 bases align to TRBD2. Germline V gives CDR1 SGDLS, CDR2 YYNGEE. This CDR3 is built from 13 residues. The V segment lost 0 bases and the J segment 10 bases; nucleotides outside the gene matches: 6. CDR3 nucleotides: TGTGCCAGCAGCGTAGACGGCGGCGGGGGCCAGTACTTC. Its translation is CASSVDGGGGQYF.

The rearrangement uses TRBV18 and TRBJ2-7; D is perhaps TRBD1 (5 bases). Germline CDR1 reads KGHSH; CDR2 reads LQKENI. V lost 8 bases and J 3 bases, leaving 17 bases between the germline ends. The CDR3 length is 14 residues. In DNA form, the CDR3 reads TGTGCCAGCCACGGCGGCGACAGCTACTACGAGCAGTACTTC. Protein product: CASHGGDSYYEQYF.

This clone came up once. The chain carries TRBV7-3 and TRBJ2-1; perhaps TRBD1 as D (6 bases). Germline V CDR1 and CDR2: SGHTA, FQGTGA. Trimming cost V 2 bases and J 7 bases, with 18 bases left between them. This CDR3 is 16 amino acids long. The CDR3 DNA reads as TGTGCCAGCAGCTTAGAAGGTCGGACAAGGGGGAATGAGCAGTTCTTC. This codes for CASSLEGRTRGNEQFF.

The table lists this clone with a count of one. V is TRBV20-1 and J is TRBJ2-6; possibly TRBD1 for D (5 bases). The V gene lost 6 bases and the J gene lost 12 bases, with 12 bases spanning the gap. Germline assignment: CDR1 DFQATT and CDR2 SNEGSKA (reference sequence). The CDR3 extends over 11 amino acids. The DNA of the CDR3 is TGCAGTGCCGACGACAGTTCCGTCCTGACTTTC. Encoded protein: CSADDSSVLTF.

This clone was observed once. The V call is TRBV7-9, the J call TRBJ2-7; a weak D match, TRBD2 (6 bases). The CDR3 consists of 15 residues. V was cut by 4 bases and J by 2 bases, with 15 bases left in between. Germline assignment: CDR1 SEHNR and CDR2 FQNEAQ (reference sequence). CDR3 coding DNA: TGTGCCAGCAGCTCCACGGGGGAGGTGGCCTACGAGCAGTACTTC. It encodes CASSSTGEVAYEQYF.

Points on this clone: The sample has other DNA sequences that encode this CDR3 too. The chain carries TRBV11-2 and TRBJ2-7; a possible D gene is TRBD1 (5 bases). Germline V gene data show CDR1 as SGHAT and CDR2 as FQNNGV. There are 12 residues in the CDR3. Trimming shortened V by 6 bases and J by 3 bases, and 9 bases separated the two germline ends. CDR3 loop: CASSLDSYEQYF. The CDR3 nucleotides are TGTGCCAGCAGTCTAGACAGCTACGAGCAGTACTTC. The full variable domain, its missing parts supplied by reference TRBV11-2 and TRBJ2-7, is EAGVAQSPRYKIIEKRQSVAFWCNPISGHATLYWYQQILGQGPKLLIQFQNNGVVDDSQLPKDRFSAERLKGVDSTLKIQPAKLEDSAVYLCASSLDSYEQYFGPGTRLTVT.

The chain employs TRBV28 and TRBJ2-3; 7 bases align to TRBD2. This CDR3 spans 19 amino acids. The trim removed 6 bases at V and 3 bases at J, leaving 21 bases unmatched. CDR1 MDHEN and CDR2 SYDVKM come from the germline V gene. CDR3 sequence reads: CASSPIRGVAGKGTDTQYF. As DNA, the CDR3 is TGTGCCAGCAGCCCAATCCGTGGTGTAGCGGGTAAGGGTACAGATACGCAGTATTTT.

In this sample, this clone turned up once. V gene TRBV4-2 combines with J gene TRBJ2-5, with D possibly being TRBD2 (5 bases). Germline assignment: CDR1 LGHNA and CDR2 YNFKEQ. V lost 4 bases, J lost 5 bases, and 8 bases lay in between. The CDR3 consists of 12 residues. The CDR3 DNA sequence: TGTGCCAGCAGCCGATCGGGGGAGACCCAGTACTTC. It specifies CASSRSGETQYF.

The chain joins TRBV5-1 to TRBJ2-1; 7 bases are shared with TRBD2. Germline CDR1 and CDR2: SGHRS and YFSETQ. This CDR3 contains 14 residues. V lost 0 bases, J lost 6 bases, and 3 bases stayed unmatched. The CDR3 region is CASSLGSGGNEQFF. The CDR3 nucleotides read TGCGCCAGCAGCTTGGGTTCGGGGGGCAATGAGCAGTTCTTC.

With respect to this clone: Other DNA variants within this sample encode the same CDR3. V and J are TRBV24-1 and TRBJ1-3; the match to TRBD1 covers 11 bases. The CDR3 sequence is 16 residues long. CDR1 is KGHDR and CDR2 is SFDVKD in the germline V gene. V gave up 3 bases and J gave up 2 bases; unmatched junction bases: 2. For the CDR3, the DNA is TGTGCCACCAGTGATGGGACAGGGGGGACTGGAAACACCATATATTTT. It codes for CATSDGTGGTGNTIYF.

This CDR3 is CASSLVAGPDTQYF. CDR3 in DNA: TGCGCCAGCAGCTTGGTAGCGGGCCCAGATACGCAGTATTTT. This sequence joins TRBV5-1 and TRBJ2-3; 7 bases match TRBD2. Trimming removed 0 bases from V and 4 bases from J; junction bases left unmatched: 2. The CDR3 runs to 14 residues. Germline CDR1 SGHRS, CDR2 YFSETQ.

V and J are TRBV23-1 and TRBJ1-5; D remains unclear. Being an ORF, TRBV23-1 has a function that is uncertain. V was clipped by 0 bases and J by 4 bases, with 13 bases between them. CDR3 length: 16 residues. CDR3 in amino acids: CASSQSLWAPNQPQHF. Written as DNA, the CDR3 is TGCGCCAGCAGTCAATCGCTTTGGGCACCTAATCAGCCCCAGCATTTT.

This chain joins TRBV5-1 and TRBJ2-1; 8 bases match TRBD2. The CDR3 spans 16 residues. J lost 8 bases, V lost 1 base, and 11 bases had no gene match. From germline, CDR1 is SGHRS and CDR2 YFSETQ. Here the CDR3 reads CASSLTPYSGVDEQFF. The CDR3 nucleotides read TGCGCCAGCAGCTTGACCCCTTATAGCGGGGTTGATGAGCAGTTCTTC.

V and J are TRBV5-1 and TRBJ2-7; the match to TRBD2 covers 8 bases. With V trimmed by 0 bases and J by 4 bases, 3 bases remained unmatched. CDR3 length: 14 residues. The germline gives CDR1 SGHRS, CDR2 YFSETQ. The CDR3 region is CASSLGGGIYEQYF. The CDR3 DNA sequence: TGCGCCAGCAGCTTGGGCGGGGGGATATACGAGCAGTACTTC.

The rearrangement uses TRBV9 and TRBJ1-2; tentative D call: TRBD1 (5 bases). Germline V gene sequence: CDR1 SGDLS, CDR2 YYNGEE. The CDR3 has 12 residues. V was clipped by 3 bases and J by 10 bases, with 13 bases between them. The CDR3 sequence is CASSASTENYTF. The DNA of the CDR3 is TGTGCCAGCAGCGCCTCGACAGAAAACTACACCTTC.